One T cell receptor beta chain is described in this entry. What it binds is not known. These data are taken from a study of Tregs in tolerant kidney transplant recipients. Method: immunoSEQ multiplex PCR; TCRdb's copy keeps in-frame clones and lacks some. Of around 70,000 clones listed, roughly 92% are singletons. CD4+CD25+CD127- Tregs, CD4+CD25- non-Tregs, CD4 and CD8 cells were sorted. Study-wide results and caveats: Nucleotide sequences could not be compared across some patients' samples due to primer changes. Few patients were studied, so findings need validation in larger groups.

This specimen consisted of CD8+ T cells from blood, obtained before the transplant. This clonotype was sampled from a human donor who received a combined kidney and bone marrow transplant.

CDR3 DNA sequence: TGCGCCAGCAGCCAAGAGAGTTTCTCCGGGGAGCTGTTTTTT. Translation: CASSQESFSGELFF. The V and J genes are TRBV4-3 and TRBJ2-2; D gene uncertain. V shed 0 bases and J shed 6 bases, with 8 bases lying between them. The CDR3 spans 14 residues. CDR1 and CDR2 from the germline V gene are LGHNA and YSLEER.